A single sample is the source of the 15 T cell receptor beta chains below, sequenced in a study of blood T cell repertoires in COVID-19. TCRdb's table, derived via immunoSEQ multiplex PCR, lists solely in-frame clones and lacks some. The sample consists of 150,000 to 180,000 clones, roughly 80% of them appearing once. The sequencing sample was made of peripheral blood. These receptors came from a woman aged 60-75 years with acute or convalescent COVID-19.

The chain couples TRBV5-4 to TRBJ2-1, with 10 bases identical to TRBD2. Germline V lookup: CDR1 SGHNT, CDR2 YYREEE (reference sequence). The CDR3 sequence is 15 residues long. V dropped 3 bases and J dropped 5; count of bases not matched to a gene: 5. CDR3 protein: CASSSLAGAHNEQFF. The DNA of the CDR3 is TGTGCCAGCAGCTCCCTAGCGGGGGCTCACAATGAGCAGTTCTTC.

This clone was seen only a few times. The chain uses TRBV7-8 and TRBJ2-7, with D perhaps matching TRBD2 (5 bases). Trimming stripped 4 bases from V and 2 bases from J, with 12 bases between. Germline V gene sequence: CDR1 SGHVS, CDR2 FQNEAQ. The CDR3 length is 14 residues. The CDR3 nucleotides read TGTGCCAGCAGCTCCGCGGGCGGTCCCTACGAGCAGTACTTC. Translated, it gives CASSSAGGPYEQYF.

The CDR3 DNA sequence: TGTGCCAGCAGCCCGCCCGGGACTACCTTTAACAATGAGCAGTTCTTC. It translates to CASSPPGTTFNNEQFF. The V gene is TRBV7-6, the J gene TRBJ2-1, with 7 bases aligning to TRBD2. In germline, CDR1 is SGHVS, CDR2 FNYEAQ. Trimming took 5 bases from V and 5 from J; bases not matched to a gene: 12. There are 16 residues in the CDR3.

The rearrangement joins TRBV2 to TRBJ1-3; TRBD1 might be the D (5 bases). Germline lookup yields CDR1 SNHLY and CDR2 FYNNEI. The ends were cut back, 6 bases at V and 1 base at J, with 16 bases in the middle. CDR3 size: 16 residues. As DNA, the CDR3 is TGTGCCAGCAGGGGAATTGACAGTCGATCTGGAAACACCATATATTTT. Its translation is CASRGIDSRSGNTIYF.

The chain joins TRBV27 to TRBJ2-7; TRBD1 might be the D (6 bases). Per the germline V gene, CDR1 is MNHEY and CDR2 is SMNVEV (reference sequence). CDR3 length equals 16 residues. V was cut by 5 bases and J by 1 base, with 18 bases left in between. CDR3: CASSPDSTGSSYEQYF. CDR3 coding DNA: TGTGCCAGCAGTCCAGACTCCACAGGGAGTTCCTACGAGCAGTACTTC.

The chain carries TRBV6-5 and TRBJ1-5; D call uncertain. This CDR3 is built from 12 residues. CDR1 is MNHEY, CDR2 SVGAGI, per germline. V lost 10 bases to trimming and J lost 0 bases, with 7 bases between them. CDR3 loop: CATTHSNQPQHF. In DNA, the CDR3 is TGTGCCACTACCCATAGCAATCAGCCCCAGCATTTT.

The chain employs TRBV18 and TRBJ1-1; TRBD1 matches at 7 bases. Germline values: CDR1 KGHSH, CDR2 LQKENI. The length of the CDR3 is 15 residues. V lost 4 bases and J lost 4; bases outside the gene matches: 9. CDR3 region: CASSLTDRRGTEAFF. In DNA form, the CDR3 reads TGTGCCAGCTCACTAACGGACAGGCGGGGCACTGAAGCTTTCTTT.

The chain combines TRBV30 with TRBJ2-3; D perhaps matches TRBD1 (5 bases). V gave up 2 bases and J gave up 6 bases, with 15 bases separating them. The CDR3 covers 14 residues. The V gene's germline CDR1 is GTSNPN and CDR2 SVGIG (reference sequence). In nucleotides, the CDR3 is TGTGCCTGGAGTCACAAGGGGTCCGTTGATACGCAGTATTTT. It encodes CAWSHKGSVDTQYF.

This chain connects TRBV29-1 to TRBJ1-2; 10 bases are shared with TRBD1. This CDR3 region has 16 residues. The V gene end was trimmed by 6 bases and the J gene end by 0 bases; junction bases not matched to a gene: 10. CDR1 SQVTM and CDR2 ANQGSEA come from the germline V gene. The CDR3 nucleotides read TGCAGCGTAAGAGCCGGGACAGGGGCTTCTAACTATGGCTACACCTTC. Protein product: CSVRAGTGASNYGYTF.

The sample holds one count of this clone. The chain carries TRBV3-1 (or the pseudogene TRBV3-2) and TRBJ1-2, with 7 bases lining up with TRBD1. Trimming took 1 base from V and 5 from J; bases not matched to a gene: 7. Germline CDR1 reads LGHDT; CDR2 reads YNNKEL (reference sequence). CDR3 size: 15 residues. CDR3 in amino acids: CASSQVPGQLYGYTF. The CDR3 region has the DNA TGTGCCAGCAGCCAAGTTCCGGGACAGTTATATGGCTACACCTTC.

In its sample, this clone was seen a few times. The chain employs TRBV2 and TRBJ1-5; TRBD1 might be the D (6 bases). In germline, CDR1 is SNHLY, CDR2 FYNNEI. Deletions cut 6 bases from V and 6 bases from J, with 18 bases between. The CDR3 is 15 amino acids. The CDR3 DNA reads TGTGCCAGCAGCTTCGAACAGGGCCAAGTTCAGCCCCAGCATTTT. It is translated as CASSFEQGQVQPQHF.

The chain employs TRBV10-1 and TRBJ2-2; possibly TRBD2 for D (6 bases). CDR3 size: 15 residues. Trimming took 0 bases from V and 3 from J, leaving 8 bases between them. CDR1 WNHNN and CDR2 SYGVQD come from the germline V gene (reference sequence). CDR3 in amino acids: CASSESGGYTGELFF. The CDR3 nucleotides are TGCGCCAGCAGTGAGTCCGGGGGTTACACCGGGGAGCTGTTTTTT.

The rearrangement joins TRBV18 to TRBJ1-1; D possibly corresponds to TRBD1 (5 bases). CDR1 is KGHSH and CDR2 is LQKENI in the germline V gene. Trimming shortened V by 5 bases and J by 1 base, and 8 bases separated the two germline ends. The CDR3 is made up of 13 amino acids. The CDR3 bases are TGTGCCAGCTCAGGGGGGGAGAACACTGAAGCTTTCTTT. It codes for CASSGGENTEAFF.

The count of this clone is one. The genes are TRBV7-9 and TRBJ2-2, with D maybe TRBD1 (6 bases). V shed 5 bases and J shed 6 bases, with 10 bases lying between them. Germline CDR1 is SEHNR and CDR2 is FQNEAQ (reference sequence). The CDR3 sequence is 13 residues long. CDR3 sequence reads: CASSPGQSGELFF. The DNA of the CDR3 is TGTGCCAGCAGCCCAGGACAGTCCGGGGAGCTGTTTTTT.

The chain employs TRBV6-5 and TRBJ1-2; 8 bases align to TRBD1. V shed 6 bases, J shed 1 base, and the junction held 4 bases outside the gene matches. The CDR3 spans 14 residues. CDR1 MNHEY and CDR2 SVGAGI come from the germline V gene. The CDR3 region has the DNA TGTGCCAGCAGGCGAGACAGGGGTAACTATGGCTACACCTTC. Amino acids: CASRRDRGNYGYTF.